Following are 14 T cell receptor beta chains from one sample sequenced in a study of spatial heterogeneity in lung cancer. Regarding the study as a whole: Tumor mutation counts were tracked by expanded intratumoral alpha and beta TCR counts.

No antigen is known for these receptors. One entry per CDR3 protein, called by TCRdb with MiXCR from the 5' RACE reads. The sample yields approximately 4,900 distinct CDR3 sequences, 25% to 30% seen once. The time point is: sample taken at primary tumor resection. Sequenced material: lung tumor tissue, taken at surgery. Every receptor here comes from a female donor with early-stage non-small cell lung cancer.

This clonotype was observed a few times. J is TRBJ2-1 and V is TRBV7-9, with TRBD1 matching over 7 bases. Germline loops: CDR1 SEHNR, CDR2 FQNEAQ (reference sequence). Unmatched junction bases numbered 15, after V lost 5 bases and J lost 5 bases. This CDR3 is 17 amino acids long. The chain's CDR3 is CASSPYGAGTAHNEQFF. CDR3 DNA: TGTGCCAGCAGCCCATACGGTGCCGGGACAGCCCACAATGAGCAGTTCTTC.

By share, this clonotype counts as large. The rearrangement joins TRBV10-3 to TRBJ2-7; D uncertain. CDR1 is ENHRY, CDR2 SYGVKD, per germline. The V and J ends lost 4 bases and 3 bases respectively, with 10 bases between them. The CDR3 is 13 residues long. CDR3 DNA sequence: TGTGCCATCAGTGGTCCGGAGAACTACGAGCAGTACTTC. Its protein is CAISGPENYEQYF.

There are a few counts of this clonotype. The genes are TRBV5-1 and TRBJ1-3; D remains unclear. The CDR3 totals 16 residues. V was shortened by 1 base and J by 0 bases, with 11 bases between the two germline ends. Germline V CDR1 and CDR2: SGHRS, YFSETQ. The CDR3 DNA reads TGCGCCAGCAGCTTGTCGGGCAGGACCTCTGGAAACACCATATATTTT. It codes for CASSLSGRTSGNTIYF.

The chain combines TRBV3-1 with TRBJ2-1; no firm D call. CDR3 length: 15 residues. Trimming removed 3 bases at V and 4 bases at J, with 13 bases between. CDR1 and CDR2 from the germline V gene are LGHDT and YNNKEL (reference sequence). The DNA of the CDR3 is TGTGCCAGCAGCCAGATTACGGCTTCGTACAATGAGCAGTTCTTC. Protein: CASSQITASYNEQFF.

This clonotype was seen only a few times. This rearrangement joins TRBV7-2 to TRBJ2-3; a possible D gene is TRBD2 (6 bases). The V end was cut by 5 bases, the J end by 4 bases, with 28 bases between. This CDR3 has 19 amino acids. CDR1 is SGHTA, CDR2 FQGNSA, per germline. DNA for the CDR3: TGTGCCAGCAGCCACAAGGTCTCCTACGGGACTTCCAAGGCAGATACGCAGTATTTT. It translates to CASSHKVSYGTSKADTQYF.

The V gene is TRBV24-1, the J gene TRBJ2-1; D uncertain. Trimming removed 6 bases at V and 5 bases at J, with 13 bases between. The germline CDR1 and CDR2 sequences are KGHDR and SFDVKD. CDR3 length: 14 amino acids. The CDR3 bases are TGTGCCACCAGTCCCAGGACCAATCACAATGAGCAGTTCTTC. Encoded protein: CATSPRTNHNEQFF.

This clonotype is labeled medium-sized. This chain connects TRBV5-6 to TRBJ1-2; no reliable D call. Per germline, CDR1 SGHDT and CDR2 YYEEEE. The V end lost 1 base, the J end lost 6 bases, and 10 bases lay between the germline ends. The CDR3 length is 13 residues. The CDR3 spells CASSLLQTHGYTF. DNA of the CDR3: TGTGCCAGCAGCTTGTTACAGACCCATGGCTACACCTTC. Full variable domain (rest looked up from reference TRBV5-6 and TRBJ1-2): DAGVTQSPTHLIKTRGQQVTLRCSPKSGHDTVSWYQQALGQGPQFIFQYYEEEERQRGNFPDRFSGHQFPNYSSELNVNALLLGDSALYLCASSLLQTHGYTFGSGTRLTVV.

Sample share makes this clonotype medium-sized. The CDR3 loop reads CASSLVGGYEQYF. The CDR3 DNA follows: TGCGCCAGCAGCTTGGTGGGGGGTTACGAGCAGTACTTC. The rearrangement joins TRBV5-1 to TRBJ2-7; weak D call: TRBD2 (6 bases). V was trimmed by 0 bases and J by 4 bases, leaving 8 bases between them. This CDR3 region has 13 residues. CDR1 SGHRS and CDR2 YFSETQ come from the germline V gene.

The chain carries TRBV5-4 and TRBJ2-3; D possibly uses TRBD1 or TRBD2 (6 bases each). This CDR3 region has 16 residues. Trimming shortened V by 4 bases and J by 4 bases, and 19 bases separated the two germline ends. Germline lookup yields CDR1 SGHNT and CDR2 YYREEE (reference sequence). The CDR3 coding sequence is TGTGCCAGCAGCCCCCCGAGGGGGGAAATCCCAGATACGCAGTATTTT. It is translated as CASSPPRGEIPDTQYF.

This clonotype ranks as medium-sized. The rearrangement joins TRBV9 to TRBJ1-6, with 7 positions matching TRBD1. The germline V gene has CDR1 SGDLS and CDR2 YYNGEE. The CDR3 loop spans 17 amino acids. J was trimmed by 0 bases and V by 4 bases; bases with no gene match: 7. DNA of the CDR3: TGTGCCAGCAGCCCCTTGGACAGGAGCTCCTATAATTCACCCCTCCACTTT. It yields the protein CASSPLDRSSYNSPLHF.

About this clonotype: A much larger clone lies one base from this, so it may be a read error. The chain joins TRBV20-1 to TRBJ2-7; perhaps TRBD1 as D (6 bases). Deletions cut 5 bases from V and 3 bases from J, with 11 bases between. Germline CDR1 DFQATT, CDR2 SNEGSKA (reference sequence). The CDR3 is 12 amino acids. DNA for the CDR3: TGCAGTGCTGCCGGACAGAACTACGAGCAGTACTTC. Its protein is CSAAGQNYEQYF.

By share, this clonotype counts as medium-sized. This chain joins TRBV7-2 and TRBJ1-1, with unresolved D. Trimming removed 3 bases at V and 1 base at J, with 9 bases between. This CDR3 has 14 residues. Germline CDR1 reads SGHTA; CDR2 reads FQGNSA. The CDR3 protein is CASSFEAGNTEAFF. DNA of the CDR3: TGTGCCAGCAGCTTTGAGGCCGGGAACACTGAAGCTTTCTTT.

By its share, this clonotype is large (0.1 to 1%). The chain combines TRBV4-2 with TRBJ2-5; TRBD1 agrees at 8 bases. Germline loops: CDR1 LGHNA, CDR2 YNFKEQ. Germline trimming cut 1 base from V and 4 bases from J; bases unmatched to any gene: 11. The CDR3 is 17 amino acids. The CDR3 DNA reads TGTGCCAGCAGCCAAGTAATCGGACAGGGAGCCGGAGAGACCCAGTACTTC. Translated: CASSQVIGQGAGETQYF.

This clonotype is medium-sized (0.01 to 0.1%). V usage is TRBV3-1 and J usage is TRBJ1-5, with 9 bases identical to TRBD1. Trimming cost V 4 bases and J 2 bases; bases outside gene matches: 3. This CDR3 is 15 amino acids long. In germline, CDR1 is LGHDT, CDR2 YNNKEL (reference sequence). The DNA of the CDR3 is TGTGCCAGCAGCCTGACAGGGGGTGGCAATCAGCCCCAGCATTTT. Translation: CASSLTGGGNQPQHF.